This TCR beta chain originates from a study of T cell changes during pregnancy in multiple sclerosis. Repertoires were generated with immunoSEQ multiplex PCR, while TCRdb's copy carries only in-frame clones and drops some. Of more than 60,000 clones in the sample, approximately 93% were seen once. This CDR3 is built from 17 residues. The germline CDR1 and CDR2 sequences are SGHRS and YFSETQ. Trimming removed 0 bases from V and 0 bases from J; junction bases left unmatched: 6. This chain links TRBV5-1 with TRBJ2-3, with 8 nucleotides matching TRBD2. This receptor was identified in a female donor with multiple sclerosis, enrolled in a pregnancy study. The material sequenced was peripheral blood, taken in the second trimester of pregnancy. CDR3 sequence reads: CASSLGWASGSTDTQYF. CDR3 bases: TGCGCCAGCAGCTTGGGCTGGGCTAGCGGGAGCACAGATACGCAGTATTTT.